A selection of T cell receptor beta chains follows, all from one sample in a study of glioma-infiltrating T cells after dendritic cell vaccination. TCRdb's copy holds only in-frame clones and misses some; the assay was immunoSEQ multiplex PCR. The data show about 90,000 clones, more than 75% seen once. Sequenced material: blood, taken before dendritic cell vaccination. The source is a human donor with glioblastoma. Each CDR3 is given with its conserved first and last residue. The D gene is left open where the match is weak. Clone size is stated in some rows and not others, as once, few, many or a class when expanded.

J | size | V | D | CDR3 | DNA
TRBJ2-2 | NA | TRBV6-1 | TRBD1 | CASRPDRGQTGELFF | TGTGCCAGCAGACCCGACAGGGGCCAGACCGGGGAGCTGTTTTTT
TRBJ2-3 | NA | TRBV11-2 | TRBD2 | CASSTQAGGPTDTQYF | TGTGCCAGCAGCACCCAAGCGGGGGGGCCGACAGATACGCAGTATTTT
TRBJ1-2 | NA | TRBV4-2 | NA | CASSQVHSRTDYGYTF | TGTGCCAGCAGCCAAGTTCATAGTCGGACAGACTATGGCTACACCTTC
TRBJ2-3 | NA | TRBV27 | NA | CASSLRRDTQYF | TGTGCCAGCAGTCTCCGTAGAGATACGCAGTATTTT
TRBJ2-5 | NA | TRBV2 | NA | CASSVQDRQYF | TGTGCCAGCAGTGTGCAGGACAGACAGTACTTC
TRBJ1-2 | once | TRBV29-1 | NA | CSVSSTGFNYGYTF | TGCAGCGTTTCCTCCACAGGGTTTAACTATGGCTACACCTTC
TRBJ2-1 | NA | TRBV5-6 | TRBD2 | CASSLGLAYHEQFF | TGTGCCAGCAGCTTGGGACTAGCGTACCATGAGCAGTTCTTC
TRBJ1-4 | NA | TRBV5-6 | NA | CASSLGQGTNEKLFF | TGTGCCAGCAGCTTGGGTCAGGGGACTAATGAAAAACTGTTTTTT
TRBJ2-5 | NA | TRBV10-3 | NA | CAISESSPETQYF | TGTGCCATCAGTGAGTCTAGCCCAGAGACCCAGTACTTC
TRBJ1-5 | NA | TRBV5-8 | NA | CASILPGVGSNSNQPQHF | TGTGCCAGCATCCTACCCGGGGTGGGATCGAATAGCAATCAGCCCCAGCATTTT
TRBJ2-5 | NA | TRBV10-3 | NA | CAISESTREETQYF | TGTGCCATCAGTGAGTCGACCAGGGAAGAGACCCAGTACTTC
TRBJ2-3 | once | TRBV6-1 | TRBD1 | CASSRDRLGDTQYF | TGTGCCAGCTCTAGGGACAGACTCGGAGATACGCAGTATTTT
TRBJ1-2 | NA | TRBV18 | NA | CASSPVAGPQSF | TGTGCCAGCTCACCAGTCGCGGGACCTCAATCCTTC
TRBJ2-5 | NA | TRBV5-1 | NA | CASSFEGGPQETQYF | TGCGCCAGCAGCTTCGAGGGCGGACCCCAAGAGACCCAGTACTTC
TRBJ1-1 | NA | TRBV30 | NA | CAWSPRQNNTEAFF | TGTGCCTGGAGTCCTCGACAGAATAACACTGAAGCTTTCTTT
TRBJ1-1 | NA | TRBV2 | TRBD1 | CASAGQWNTEAFF | TGTGCCAGTGCGGGACAGTGGAACACTGAAGCTTTCTTT
TRBJ1-1 | NA | TRBV4-1 | NA | CASSLQEGETEAFF | TGCGCCAGCAGCCTACAGGAGGGAGAGACTGAAGCTTTCTTT
TRBJ2-7 | NA | TRBV6-5 | TRBD2 | CASSMGTSAYEQYF | TGTGCCAGCAGTATGGGGACTAGCGCCTACGAGCAGTACTTC
TRBJ1-5 | NA | TRBV6-5 | NA | CASSPQGTYQPQHF | TGTGCCAGCAGTCCCCAGGGAACCTATCAGCCCCAGCATTTT
TRBJ2-7 | NA | TRBV27 | NA | CASSSFNSILDEQYF | TGTGCCAGCAGTTCGTTTAACTCGATCCTCGACGAGCAGTACTTC
TRBJ2-1 | NA | TRBV9 | NA | CASSVGWLAYNEQFF | TGTGCCAGCAGCGTTGGCTGGTTGGCCTACAATGAGCAGTTCTTC
TRBJ2-3 | few | TRBV19 | NA | CASRDPGLSTDTQYF | TGTGCCAGTAGAGATCCGGGACTCAGCACAGATACGCAGTATTTT
TRBJ2-5 | NA | TRBV5-1 | TRBD1 | CASSLGQGDQETQYF | TGCGCCAGCAGCTTAGGCCAGGGGGACCAAGAGACCCAGTACTTC
TRBJ2-7 | NA | TRBV27 | TRBD1 | CASSLSHRGSYEQYF | TGTGCCAGCAGTTTAAGTCACAGGGGCTCCTACGAGCAGTACTTC
TRBJ2-5 | NA | TRBV5-1 | TRBD1 | CASSTGTAEETQYF | TGCGCCAGCAGCACCGGGACAGCGGAAGAGACCCAGTACTTC
TRBJ1-6 | NA | TRBV25-1 | NA | CASSGQGYNSPLHF | TGTGCCAGCAGCGGACAAGGGTATAATTCACCCCTCCACTTT
TRBJ1-1 | NA | TRBV5-8 | TRBD1 | CASSLQGATEAFF | TGTGCCAGCAGCTTACAGGGGGCTACTGAAGCTTTCTTT